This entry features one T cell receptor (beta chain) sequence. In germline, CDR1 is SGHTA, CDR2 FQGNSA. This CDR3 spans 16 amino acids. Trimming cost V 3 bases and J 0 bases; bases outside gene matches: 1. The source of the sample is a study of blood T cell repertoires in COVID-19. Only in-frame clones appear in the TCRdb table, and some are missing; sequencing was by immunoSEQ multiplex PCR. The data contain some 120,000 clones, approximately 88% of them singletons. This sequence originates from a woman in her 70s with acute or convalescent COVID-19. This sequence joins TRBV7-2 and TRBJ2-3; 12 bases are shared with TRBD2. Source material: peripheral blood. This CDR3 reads CASSFLAGGSTDTQYF. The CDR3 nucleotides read TGTGCCAGCAGCTTCCTAGCGGGGGGGAGCACAGATACGCAGTATTTT. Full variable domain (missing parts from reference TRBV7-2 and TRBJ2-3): GAGVSQSPSNKVTEKGKDVELRCDPISGHTALYWYRQSLGQGLEFLIYFQGNSAPDKSGLPSDRFSAERTGGSVSTLTIQRTQQEDSAVYLCASSFLAGGSTDTQYFGPGTRLTVL.